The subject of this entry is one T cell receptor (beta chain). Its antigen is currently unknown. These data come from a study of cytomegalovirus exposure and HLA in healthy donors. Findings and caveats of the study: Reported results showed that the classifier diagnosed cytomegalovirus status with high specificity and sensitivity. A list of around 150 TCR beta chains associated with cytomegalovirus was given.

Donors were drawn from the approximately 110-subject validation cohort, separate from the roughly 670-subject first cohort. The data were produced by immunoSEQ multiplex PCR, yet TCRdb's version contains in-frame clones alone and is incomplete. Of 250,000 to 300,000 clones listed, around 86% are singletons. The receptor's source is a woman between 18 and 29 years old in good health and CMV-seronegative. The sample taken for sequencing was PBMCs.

Written as DNA, the CDR3 is TGTGCCAGCAGCCCGGGGACTAGCGGGAGGAACGAGCAGTACTTC. The encoded protein is CASSPGTSGRNEQYF. The chain joins TRBV27 to TRBJ2-7, with 15 bases matching TRBD2. Germline V gives CDR1 MNHEY, CDR2 SMNVEV (reference sequence). The V segment lost 6 bases and the J segment 5 bases; nucleotides outside the gene matches: 5. The CDR3 has 15 residues.